Presented here are 10 T cell receptor beta chains from one specimen sequenced in a study of blood T cell repertoires in COVID-19. The repertoire was sequenced with immunoSEQ multiplex PCR; TCRdb's copy has only in-frame clones and lacks some. This table has under 300,000 clones, 81% appearing once. The sample consisted of peripheral blood. The receptors derive from a woman in her sixties or seventies with active or convalescent COVID-19.

This chain links TRBV4-1 with TRBJ2-7; D is uncertain. There are 14 residues in the CDR3. V shed 5 bases and J shed 1 base, with 12 bases lying between them. Looked up from germline, CDR1 is MGHRA and CDR2 is YSYEKL. The CDR3: CASSSTTFSYEQYF. The DNA of the CDR3 is TGCGCCAGCAGCTCGACAACTTTTTCCTACGAGCAGTACTTC.

The chain combines TRBV12-2 with TRBJ1-1. TRBV12-2 is described as a pseudogene. This CDR3 is 12 amino acids long. CDR3 nucleotides: TGTGCAAGTCGCCTAAGGAACACTGAAGCTTTCTTT. Translating it yields CASRLRNTEAFF.

This chain uses TRBV9 with TRBJ1-5; D is ambiguous. The CDR3 sequence is 15 residues long. CDR1 is SGDLS and CDR2 is YYNGEE in the germline V gene. Deletions cut 1 base from V and 0 bases from J, with 8 bases between. CDR3 amino acids: CASSVSGNSNQPQHF. CDR3 nucleotides: TGTGCCAGCAGCGTAAGCGGTAATAGCAATCAGCCCCAGCATTTT.

The chain recombines TRBV29-1 with TRBJ2-1; D might be TRBD1 (6 bases). Trimming removed 0 bases at V and 3 bases at J, with 12 bases between. Looked up from germline, CDR1 is SQVTM and CDR2 is ANQGSEA. CDR3 size: 15 residues. The CDR3 loop is CSVEDGQGSYNEQFF. CDR3 coding DNA: TGCAGCGTTGAAGATGGGCAGGGGAGCTACAATGAGCAGTTCTTC.

The J gene is TRBJ2-7, the V gene TRBV9, with D perhaps matching TRBD2 (5 bases). Germline V lookup: CDR1 SGDLS, CDR2 YYNGEE. V shed 0 bases and J shed 3 bases, with 10 bases lying between them. The CDR3 is 14 amino acids. The CDR3 sequence is CASSVDADFYEQYF. The CDR3 nucleotides read TGTGCCAGCAGCGTAGATGCGGACTTCTACGAGCAGTACTTC.

J is TRBJ2-1 and V is TRBV6-6, with D perhaps TRBD1 (6 bases). The V gene lost 3 bases and the J gene lost 7 bases, with 10 bases spanning the gap. The germline V gene encodes CDR1 MNHNY and CDR2 SVGAGI (reference sequence). The CDR3 has 13 residues. CDR3 in DNA: TGTGCCAGCAGTTATCAGGGGATGAATGAGCAGTTCTTC. It yields the protein CASSYQGMNEQFF.

This chain uses TRBV6-5 with TRBJ1-5, with TRBD1 matching over 8 bases. The J segment lost 7 bases and the V segment lost 7 bases, leaving 12 bases of the junction unmatched. The CDR3 is 15 amino acids. Per germline, CDR1 MNHEY and CDR2 SVGAGI. The CDR3 bases are TGTGCCAGCACCACAGCTACAGGGGGTGGGCAGCCCCAGCATTTT. It translates to CASTTATGGGQPQHF.

The chain carries TRBV25-1 and TRBJ2-7, with 7 nucleotides matching TRBD1. Germline trimming cut 4 bases from V and 4 bases from J; bases unmatched to any gene: 4. The CDR3 has 13 residues. In germline, CDR1 is MGHDK, CDR2 SYGVNS. The CDR3 loop is CASSGYRGYEQYF. For the CDR3, the DNA is TGTGCCAGCAGTGGTTACAGGGGATACGAGCAGTACTTC.

The chain is built from TRBV6-5 and TRBJ2-7, with 7 bases that match TRBD1. V was pared by 6 bases and J by 3 bases, with 8 bases of the junction left unmatched. Germline CDR1 is MNHEY and CDR2 is SVGAGI. This CDR3 is 14 amino acids long. The CDR3 DNA is TGTGCCAGCAGCAAAGACCGACAGGGCTACGAGCAGTACTTC. Amino acid sequence: CASSKDRQGYEQYF.

This clone was counted a few times. This chain joins TRBV6-5 and TRBJ1-1; no definite D call. The CDR3 runs to 15 residues. Germline assignment: CDR1 MNHEY and CDR2 SVGAGI. Trimming took 3 bases from V and 1 from J, leaving 12 bases between them. The CDR3 reads CASSYDFRGNTEAFF. Here the CDR3 DNA reads TGTGCCAGCAGTTATGATTTCCGGGGGAACACTGAAGCTTTCTTT.